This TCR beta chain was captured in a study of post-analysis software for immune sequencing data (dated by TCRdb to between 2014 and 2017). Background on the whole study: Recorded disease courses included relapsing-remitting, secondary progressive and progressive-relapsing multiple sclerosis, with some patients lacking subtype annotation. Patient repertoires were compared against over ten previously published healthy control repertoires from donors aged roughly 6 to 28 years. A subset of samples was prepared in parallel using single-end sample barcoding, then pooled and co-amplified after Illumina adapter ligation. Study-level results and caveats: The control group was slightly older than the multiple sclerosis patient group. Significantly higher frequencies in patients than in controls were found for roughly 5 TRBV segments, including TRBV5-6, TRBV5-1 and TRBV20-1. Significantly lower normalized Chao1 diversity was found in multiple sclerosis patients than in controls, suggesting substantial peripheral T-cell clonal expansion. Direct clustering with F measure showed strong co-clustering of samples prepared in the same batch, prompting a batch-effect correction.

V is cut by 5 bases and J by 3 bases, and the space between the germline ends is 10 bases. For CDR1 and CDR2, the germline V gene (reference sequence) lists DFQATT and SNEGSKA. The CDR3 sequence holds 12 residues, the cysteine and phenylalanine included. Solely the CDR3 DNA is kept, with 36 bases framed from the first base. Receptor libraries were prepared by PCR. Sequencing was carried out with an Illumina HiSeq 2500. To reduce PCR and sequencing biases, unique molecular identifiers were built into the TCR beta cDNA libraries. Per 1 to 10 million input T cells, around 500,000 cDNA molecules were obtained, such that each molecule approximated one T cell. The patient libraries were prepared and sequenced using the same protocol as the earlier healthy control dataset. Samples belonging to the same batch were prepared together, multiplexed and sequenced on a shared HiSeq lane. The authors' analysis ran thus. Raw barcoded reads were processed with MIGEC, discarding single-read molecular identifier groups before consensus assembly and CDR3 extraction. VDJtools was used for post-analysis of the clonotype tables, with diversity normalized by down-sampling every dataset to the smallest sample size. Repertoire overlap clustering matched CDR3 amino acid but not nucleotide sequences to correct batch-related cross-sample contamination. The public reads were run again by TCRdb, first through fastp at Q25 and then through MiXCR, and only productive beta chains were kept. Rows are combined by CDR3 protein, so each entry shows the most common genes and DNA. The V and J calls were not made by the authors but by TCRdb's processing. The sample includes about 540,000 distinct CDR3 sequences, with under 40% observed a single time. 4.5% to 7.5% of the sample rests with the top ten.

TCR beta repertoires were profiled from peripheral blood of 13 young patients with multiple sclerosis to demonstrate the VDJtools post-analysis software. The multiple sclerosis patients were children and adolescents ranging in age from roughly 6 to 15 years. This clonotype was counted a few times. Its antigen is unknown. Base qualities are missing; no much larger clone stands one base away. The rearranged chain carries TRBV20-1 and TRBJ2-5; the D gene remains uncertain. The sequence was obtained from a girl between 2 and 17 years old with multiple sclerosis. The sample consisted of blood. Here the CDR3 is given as CSAHTREETQYF. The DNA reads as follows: TGCAGTGCTCATACACGTGAAGAGACCCAGTACTTC.